This entry features one TCR beta chain sequence. Its antigen is not identified. The assay was carried out at the deep level. Method: immunoSEQ multiplex PCR; TCRdb's copy keeps in-frame clones and lacks some. This sample yields about 600,000 clones, of which roughly 97% are seen a single time; roughly 0.05% belongs to the top ten. The junction had 6 bases not matched to a gene; V was cut back by 8 bases and J by 1 base. This CDR3 spans 16 amino acids. The germline gives CDR1 SNHLY, CDR2 FYNNEI. The entry originates in a study of shared clonotypes between healthy human individuals. Looking at the study overall: Each donor's CD8 memory used one plate, CD8 naive two, each CD4 subset three. Whole-study results and caveats: Researchers found naive subsets generally carried larger estimated richness than memory subsets. Compared with clonotypes that all four donors shared, non-shared clonotypes had lower generation probabilities.

The chain uses TRBV2 and TRBJ2-3; 13 bases fit TRBD2. This TCR came from a woman in her 30s in good health. Material for sequencing was naive CD4+ T cells sorted from blood. The subset is: CD45RA+ positively selected. CDR3 protein: CASRTSGRRRTDTQYF. The CDR3 bases are TGTGCCAGCCGGACTAGCGGGAGAAGGCGCACAGATACGCAGTATTTT.